In this sample, the clone carrying this TCR beta chain turned up many times. The antigen is undetermined. This entry is derived from a study of early T cells in non-severe SARS-CoV-2 infection. Study in general: Bulk RNA taken from unsorted whole blood was sequenced, leaving chains unpaired. Study conclusions and caveats: VDJdb matching favored anti-spike CD8 responses, missing private and CD4 specificities.

V was cut by 2 bases and J by 0 bases, with 15 bases left in between. CDR1 is MDHEN, CDR2 SYDVKM, per germline. This CDR3 comprises 17 residues. TCRdb redid the calling of the 5' RACE reads with MiXCR, one entry per CDR3 protein. The table has around 44,000 distinct CDR3 sequences, about 7.8% seen once. Sequenced material: whole blood. V is TRBV28 and J is TRBJ2-3, with TRBD2 as a possible D gene (6 bases). This TCR was recovered from an adult who was a healthcare worker with PCR-confirmed SARS-CoV-2 infection or an uninfected control (not recorded which). The CDR3 coding sequence is TGTGCCAGCAGTTTAAACGGGCTAGCGATTAGCACAGATACGCAGTATTTT. Translating gives CASSLNGLAISTDTQYF.